This is a list of T cell receptor beta chains from one sample in a study of beta chain features in type 1 diabetes. Only in-frame clones appear in the TCRdb table, and some are missing; sequencing was by immunoSEQ multiplex PCR. The data show roughly 400,000 clones, around 14% seen once. The sample was naive CD4+ T cells from blood. Receptors originate from a man aged 30-40 years in good health. Both conserved end residues are part of each CDR3. A D gene is named only where the DNA matches it firmly. Rows may omit the clone size; those that give it use once, few, many or a size class.

>.|TRBJ2-1|TRBV7-7|15|TRBD1
TGTGCCAGCAGCCCTGGACAGGGCCCTTTCAATGAGCAGTTCTTC
CASSPGQGPFNEQFF
>.|TRBJ2-1|TRBV9|16|.
TGTGCCAGCAGCCTCCTGGGGAGCGGTGCCTACAATGAGCAGTTCTTC
CASSLLGSGAYNEQFF
>many|TRBJ1-5|TRBV30|12|.
TGTGCCTGGAGTGTACTTAATCAGCCCCAGCATTTT
CAWSVLNQPQHF
>few|TRBJ2-5|TRBV6-1|12|.
TGTGCCAGCAGCTCCAAGCGAGAGACCCAGTACTTC
CASSSKRETQYF
>.|TRBJ1-5|TRBV7-6|14|TRBD1
TGTGCCAGCAGCTTTGACAGGGGTGGACAGCCCCAGCATTTT
CASSFDRGGQPQHF
>few|TRBJ2-3|TRBV6-6|12|.
TGTGCCAGCAGTCCGATTGGGAATACGCAGTATTTT
CASSPIGNTQYF
>few|TRBJ1-1|TRBV5-1|17|.
TGCGCCAGCAGCCTATCCACAGGGACATTGAGGAACACTGAAGCTTTCTTT
CASSLSTGTLRNTEAFF
>few|TRBJ2-3|TRBV30|10|.
TGTGCCCAGAGGGGGGTTACGCAGTATTTT
CAQRGVTQYF
>.|TRBJ2-5|TRBV11-2|17|.
TGTGCCAGCAGCTTAGTTGGTGGCGTCGGCAACCAAGAGACCCAGTACTTC
CASSLVGGVGNQETQYF
>few|TRBJ2-5|TRBV6-5|15|.
TGTGCCAGCAGCCGCGGGACGATTGGGAGGAAGACCCAGTACTTC
CASSRGTIGRKTQYF
>.|TRBJ1-6|TRBV18|16|TRBD1
TGTGCCAGCTCACCGCCCACGGGACAGGGGAATTCACCCCTCCACTTT
CASSPPTGQGNSPLHF
>.|TRBJ2-7|TRBV12-2|15|.
TGTGCAAGTCGCTCCATGGGCAGCGGGGGCTACGAGCAGTACTTC
CASRSMGSGGYEQYF
>many|TRBJ2-4|TRBV7-2|16|.
TGTGCCAGCAGCTTAGCACAGCCGTTAGCCAAAAACATTCAGTACTTC
CASSLAQPLAKNIQYF
>.|TRBJ2-3|TRBV20-1|11|.
TGCAGTGTCGACTCCACAGATACGCAGTATTTT
CSVDSTDTQYF
>few|TRBJ1-2|TRBV30|15|.
TGTGCCTGGAGTGGACGCGGGCAACAGAACTATGGCTACACCTTC
CAWSGRGQQNYGYTF
>few|TRBJ1-1|TRBV7-9|13|.
TGTGCCAGCAACGGACACTTGAACACTGAAGCTTTCTTT
CASNGHLNTEAFF
>.|TRBJ2-1|TRBV7-9|19|TRBD2
TGTGCCAGCAGCGTACGGACTAGCGGGACCGGGGGCTCCTACAATGAGCAGTTCTTC
CASSVRTSGTGGSYNEQFF
>.|TRBJ1-1|TRBV7-2|15|.
TGTGCCAGCAGCTTAACCGGGCCCATGAACACTGAAGCTTTCTTT
CASSLTGPMNTEAFF
>few|TRBJ2-3|TRBV19|17|.
TGTGCCAGTAGTAACCCCTCAGGGCCCGGGGGCACAGATACGCAGTATTTT
CASSNPSGPGGTDTQYF
>.|TRBJ2-5|TRBV10-1|12|.
TGCGCCAGCAGTGAGTCGTGGGAGACCCAGTACTTC
CASSESWETQYF
>.|TRBJ2-3|TRBV12-5|14|TRBD2
TGTGCTAGTGGCCCCGGACTAGCGTCAGATACGCAGTATTTT
CASGPGLASDTQYF
>.|TRBJ1-1|TRBV7-2|13|.
TGTGCCAGCAGCTCCCAACGGAACACTGAAGCTTTCTTT
CASSSQRNTEAFF
>many|TRBJ2-5|TRBV15|13|.
TGTGCCACCAGCAGAGATCATAGAGAGACCCAGTACTTC
CATSRDHRETQYF
>.|TRBJ1-1|TRBV11-3|15|.
TGTGCCAGCAGCCCCGGACGGCCGGCGGGGACTGAAGCTTTCTTT
CASSPGRPAGTEAFF
>few|TRBJ1-2|TRBV15|13|TRBD1
TGTGCCACCAGCAATGACAGGGGATATGGCTACACCTTC
CATSNDRGYGYTF
>.|TRBJ1-2|TRBV6-6|12|.
TGTGCCAGCAGACTGACAGAATATGGCTACACCTTC
CASRLTEYGYTF
>few|TRBJ2-1|TRBV5-4|17|.
TGTGCCAGCAGCTGGCGGGCGGGGACAAGCTCCTACAATGAGCAGTTCTTC
CASSWRAGTSSYNEQFF
>few|TRBJ1-3|TRBV9|14|.
TGTGCCAGCAGCGTAGCTAGGGACGGAAACACCATATATTTT
CASSVARDGNTIYF